Listed below are T cell receptor beta chains from one sample, sequenced in a study of CD8+CD57+ T cells in acquired aplastic anemia. TCRdb itself ran the reads through MiXCR, one entry per CDR3 protein. The repertoire holds some 200,000 distinct CDR3 sequences, with 50% to 70% as singletons. The sample consisted of sorted CD4+, CD8+, or CD8+CD57+ T cells (not recorded which) from PBMCs. Source of these receptors: a human donor with aplastic anemia. The CDR3 runs from the conserved cysteine through the conserved F or W. A D gene is named only where the DNA matches it firmly. Clone size is given for some rows only: seen once, a few or many times, or a class if the clone is expanded.

J,D,size,V,DNA,CDR3
TRBJ2-5,-,-,TRBV20-1,TGCAGTGCTAGAGATTGGGACGCGCCCTACAATGAGCAGTACTTC,CSARDWDAPYNEQYF
TRBJ1-2,TRBD1,-,TRBV7-9,TGTGCCAGCAGCTCCCCCCGGGACAGGGAGGGTGGCTACACCTTC,CASSSPRDREGGYTF
TRBJ2-1,-,-,TRBV11-1,TGTGCCAGCAGCTTAATTCGGTCTTCTGAGCAGTTCTTC,CASSLIRSSEQFF
TRBJ2-7,TRBD2,-,TRBV2,TGTGCCAGCAGGACTAGCGGCGTTTACGAGCAGTACTTC,CASRTSGVYEQYF
TRBJ2-7,TRBD1,-,TRBV7-8,TGTGCCAGCTCAGGACAGGGGGCGACCTCCTACGAGCAGTACTTC,CASSGQGATSYEQYF
TRBJ2-2,-,-,TRBV7-9,TGTGCCAGCAGCCCTCCCCGGGGGCCTTTT,CASSPPRGPF
TRBJ2-7,-,few,TRBV7-9,TGTGCCAGCAGGTTTACCGGCTACGAGCAGTACTTC,CASRFTGYEQYF
TRBJ2-6,-,few,TRBV24-1,TGTGCCACCAGTGATTTTGGAGGGGTCCTGACTTTC,CATSDFGGVLTF
TRBJ1-1,-,once,TRBV7-9,TGTGCCAGCAGCCTCGGCGGAGCGAACGCTTTCTTT,CASSLGGANAFF
TRBJ2-1,-,many,TRBV20-1,TGCAGTGCTAGAGTGCTAGACAGGAGCTCCTACAATGAGCAGTTCTTC,CSARVLDRSSYNEQFF
TRBJ1-1,-,-,TRBV2,TGTGCCAGCAGCTCGGCGGGAGGGAGCACTGAAGCTTTCTTT,CASSSAGGSTEAFF
TRBJ1-2,-,once,TRBV7-3,TGTGCCAGCAGGAGTAGCGGGTCCGAGGGCTACACCTTC,CASRSSGSEGYTF
TRBJ2-1,-,-,TRBV20-1,TGCAGTGCTAGAGAAGGAGTCAATGAGCAGTTCTTC,CSAREGVNEQFF
TRBJ2-4,-,-,TRBV7-9,TGTGCCAGCAGCTTAAGTCAGGCCTCGAACATTCAGTACTTC,CASSLSQASNIQYF
TRBJ2-2,TRBD2,-,TRBV9,TGTGCCAGCAGCTTAGATGGCGGGAGATCGAACACCGGGGAGCTGTTTTTT,CASSLDGGRSNTGELFF
TRBJ2-7,-,few,TRBV7-2,TGTGCCAGCAGACGAACAGCGTCCTACGAGCAGTACTTC,CASRRTASYEQYF
TRBJ2-5,-,-,TRBV7-7,TGTGTTAGCAGCTTAGAGTGGGGAAGAGCCCAGTACTTC,CVSSLEWGRAQYF
TRBJ2-3,-,-,TRBV7-8,TGTGCCAGCAGCTTAGCGCTCGGTACCACAGATACGCAGTATTTT,CASSLALGTTDTQYF
TRBJ1-2,-,-,TRBV9,TGTGCCAGCAGCGTCGAGGGCTATGGCTACACCTTC,CASSVEGYGYTF
TRBJ1-2,-,-,TRBV7-6,TGTGCCAGCAGCTTAATGGACAAGGGCGCTCCCTATGGCTACACCTTC,CASSLMDKGAPYGYTF
TRBJ2-7,TRBD2,-,TRBV10-3,TGTGCCAGCAGCACCGGGACTAGCGGAACCAACGAGCAGTACTTC,CASSTGTSGTNEQYF
TRBJ2-7,-,-,TRBV5-4,TGCGCCAGCAGCCAAGAGAGGAGGGGGGACTACGAGCAGTACTTC,CASSQERRGDYEQYF
TRBJ2-7,-,-,TRBV20-1,TGCAGTGCTATATGGGGGGCCTACGAGCAGTACTTC,CSAIWGAYEQYF
TRBJ2-2,-,-,TRBV7-8,TGTGCCAGCAGCAAAACAGGGTCCGGGGAGCTGTTTTTT,CASSKTGSGELFF
TRBJ1-1,TRBD1,-,TRBV20-1,TGCAGTGTGAGGACAGGTGAAGCTTTCTTT,CSVRTGEAFF
TRBJ2-7,-,once,TRBV25-1,TGTGCCAGCAGTGAGGGGCTAGGCTCCTACGAGCAGTACTTC,CASSEGLGSYEQYF
TRBJ2-5,-,-,TRBV7-2,TGTGCCAGCAGCTCCGGATTGAAGGGGACCCAGTACTTC,CASSSGLKGTQYF
TRBJ1-2,TRBD1,once,TRBV4-2,TGTGCCAGCAGCCACCCAGGGACAGACTATGGCTACACCTTC,CASSHPGTDYGYTF
TRBJ2-3,-,-,TRBV5-1,TGCGCCAGCAGCTTGGAGGTAGGGGCGAGCACAGATACGCAGTATTTT,CASSLEVGASTDTQYF
TRBJ2-7,TRBD1,-,TRBV7-9,TGTGCCAGCAGCTTGGGGGGGACAGGGGGACACGAGCAGTACTTC,CASSLGGTGGHEQYF
TRBJ2-3,TRBD1,many,TRBV6-4,TGTGCCAGCAGCGCCGGGACAGGGAGTTTGGATACGCAGTATTTT,CASSAGTGSLDTQYF
TRBJ2-2,TRBD2,-,TRBV19,TGTGCTAGAGATCTGGAGCGGGAGGTCACCGGGGAGCTGTTTTTT,CARDLEREVTGELFF
TRBJ2-7,TRBD1,many,TRBV9,TGTGCCAGCAGCGTAGCGCCAGACGTGGGACAGGGGGCGGTCTACGAGCAGTACTTC,CASSVAPDVGQGAVYEQYF
TRBJ2-2,-,few,TRBV7-3,TGTGCCAGCAGCCCCGAAGGCACCGGGGAGCTGTTTTTT,CASSPEGTGELFF
TRBJ2-2,TRBD2,-,TRBV7-8,TGTGCCAGCAGCTTAGCGCTTAATAGCGGGGGGTATGGCGGGGAGCTGTTTTTT,CASSLALNSGGYGGELFF
TRBJ2-7,-,-,TRBV9,TGTGCCAGCAGCGTAGCCGGCGGACAGATCTACGAGCAGTACTTC,CASSVAGGQIYEQYF
TRBJ1-3,-,-,TRBV9,TGTGCCAGCAGCTTATCGTTGGGGGGCTCTGGAAACACCATATATTTT,CASSLSLGGSGNTIYF
TRBJ1-1,-,many,TRBV29-1,TGCAGCGTTGTTCACGAGGCTTTCTTT,CSVVHEAFF